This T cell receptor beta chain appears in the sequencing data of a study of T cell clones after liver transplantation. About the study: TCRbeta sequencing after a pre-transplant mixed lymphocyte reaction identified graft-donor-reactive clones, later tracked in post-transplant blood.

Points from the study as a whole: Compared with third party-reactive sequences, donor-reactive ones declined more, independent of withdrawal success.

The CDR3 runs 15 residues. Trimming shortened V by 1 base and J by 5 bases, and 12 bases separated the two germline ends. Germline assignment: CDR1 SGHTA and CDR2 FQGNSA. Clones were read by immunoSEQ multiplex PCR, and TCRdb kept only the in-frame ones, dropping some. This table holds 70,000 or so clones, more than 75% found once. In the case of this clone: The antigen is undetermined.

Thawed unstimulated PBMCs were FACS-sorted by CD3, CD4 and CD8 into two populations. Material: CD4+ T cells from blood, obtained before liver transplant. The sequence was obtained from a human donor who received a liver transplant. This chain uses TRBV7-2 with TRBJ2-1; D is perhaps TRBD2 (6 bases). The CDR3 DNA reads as TGTGCCAGCAGCTTAGAATCCGGGACTCACAATGAGCAGTTCTTC. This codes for CASSLESGTHNEQFF.